The 17 T cell receptor beta chains in this list originate from one sample, sequenced in a study of tumor-infiltrating lymphocytes in primary liver carcinoma. RNA and DNA were co-extracted from roughly 20-30 mg of unsorted bulk tissue. Reverse transcription of approximately 520 ng total RNA with a constant-region primer produced TCR beta cDNA. Amplification in three nested multiplex PCR rounds with slightly modified ARM-PCR gave rise to TCR beta libraries. TRBV1-TRBV30 forward primers and a C-beta reverse primer were used in the first two PCR rounds, which each ran for approximately 10 cycles. Each CDR3 protein gets one entry after TCRdb re-called the multiplex PCR reads with MiXCR. The sample carries some 50,000 distinct CDR3 sequences, less than 75% recorded once. The sequenced sample was liver tumor tissue from sampling region 5. Documented subset: tumor region T5, tumor centre. The receptor set was obtained from a man in his forties with primary liver carcinoma and hepatitis B virus infection.

As concerns this clonotype: Just one base apart from a much larger clone, this may be a read error. This chain joins TRBV29-1 and TRBJ2-7; D uncertain. CDR1 is SQVTM and CDR2 is ANQGSEA in the germline V gene. This CDR3 is built from 12 residues. CDR3 loop: CRVEVRTDEQYF. The DNA for the CDR3 is TGCAGGGTTGAAGTAAGAACAGACGAGCAGTACTTC.

The V gene is TRBV5-6, the J gene TRBJ2-1; 8 positions match TRBD2. From germline, CDR1 is SGHDT and CDR2 YYEEEE. The CDR3 has 15 residues. The junction had 13 bases not matched to a gene; V was cut back by 10 bases and J by 4 bases. The CDR3 nucleotides are TGTGCCGGCACCTCGAGAGCGGGGGAGTACAATGAGCAGTTCTTC. Amino acids: CAGTSRAGEYNEQFF.

Note on this clonotype: Likely a read error: the CDR3 ends without its conserved phenylalanine or tryptophan. The chain carries TRBV5-4 and TRBJ2-1, with TRBD2 matching over 7 bases. The V gene's germline CDR1 is SGHNT and CDR2 YYREEE (reference sequence). CDR3 length equals 15 residues. CDR3 amino acids: CASTLGGGLTNEQFL. The CDR3 DNA follows: TGTGCCAGCACCTTGGGGGGAGGGCTTACGAATGAGCAGTTCTTA.

The chain combines TRBV6-5 with TRBJ2-1; 7 bases map to TRBD2. V lost 6 bases, J lost 12 bases, and 14 bases stayed unmatched. Germline loops: CDR1 MNHEY, CDR2 SVGAGI. This CDR3 contains 14 residues. The CDR3 bases are TGTGCCAGCAGCCAAGCGGGGACCTACGATGGGCAGTTCTTC. As protein: CASSQAGTYDGQFF.

The chain combines TRBV11-2 with TRBJ2-1; 8 nucleotides agree with TRBD2. The CDR3 covers 16 residues. V lost 0 bases to trimming and J lost 13 bases; unmatched junction nucleotides: 14. Germline CDR1 SGHAT, CDR2 FQNNGV. The CDR3 reads CASSLDIGLAMSDQFF. CDR3 nucleotides: TGTGCCAGCAGCTTAGATATCGGACTAGCCATGAGTGACCAGTTCTTC.

Notes on this clonotype: One junction end does not reproduce the germline sequence, and a read error may be involved. V is TRBV11-2 and J is TRBJ2-5; D gene uncertain. The CDR3 loop spans 16 amino acids. CDR1 is SGHAT and CDR2 is FQNNGV in the germline V gene. The CDR3 is CASGLVPSSGQETQYF. CDR3 nucleotides: TGTGCCAGCGGCTTAGTCCCGTCTAGTGGGCAAGAGACCCAATACTTC.

This clonotype was counted many times. DNA for the CDR3: TGCAGCGGAGGGGACAGGGAGGAGACCCAGTACTTC. It codes for CSGGDREETQYF. This chain joins TRBV29-1 and TRBJ2-5; 9 bases agree with TRBD1. Germline CDR1 reads SQVTM; CDR2 reads ANQGSEA. Trimming removed 7 bases from V and 5 bases from J; junction bases left unmatched: 5. The CDR3 loop spans 12 amino acids.

Turning to this clonotype: The conserved phenylalanine or tryptophan normally closing the CDR3 is absent here, so this likely arose from a read error. The chain has TRBV10-1 and TRBJ2-1; D call uncertain. CDR1 is WNHNN and CDR2 is SYGVQD in the germline V gene (reference sequence). This CDR3 spans 14 amino acids. V lost 3 bases to trimming and J lost 2 bases, with 8 bases between them. The CDR3 loop is CASSDRSPYNEQFI. The CDR3 DNA reads as TGCGCCAGCAGTGACAGAAGCCCCTACAATGAGCAGTTCATC.

As for this clonotype: The germline gene is not matched at one end of the junction; a read error may be the cause. The chain couples TRBV12-5 to TRBJ1-4; perhaps TRBD1 as D (6 bases). From germline, CDR1 is LGHNT and CDR2 FRNRAP. The CDR3 extends over 18 amino acids. DNA for the CDR3: TGTGGTAGTGGCCAACCGGGACACCCGAGGCGGACTAATGAAGAACTGTTTTTT. Protein: CGSGQPGHPRRTNEELFF.

A note on this clonotype: One end of the junction varies from germline; a read error may be responsible. The rearrangement uses TRBV4-1 and TRBJ2-7; D is possibly TRBD2 (5 bases). The CDR3 has 12 residues. Germline V gene sequence: CDR1 MGHRA, CDR2 YSYEKL. The CDR3 DNA follows: TGTGCCAACAGCCAAGAGGGATACGAGCAGTACTTC. Protein: CANSQEGYEQYF.

This clonotype has more than one count but fewer than ten. The junction does not match germline at one end; this may be a read error. This sequence joins TRBV6-5 and TRBJ2-4; 11 nucleotides line up with TRBD1. The V gene's germline CDR1 is MNHEY and CDR2 SVGAGI. There are 15 residues in the CDR3. The CDR3 region is CASSSPGQGVNIQYF. Here the CDR3 DNA reads TGTGCCAGTAGTTCTCCGGGACAGGGGGTGAACATTCAGTACTTC.

This clonotype is labeled medium-sized. The genes are TRBV11-2 and TRBJ2-1; possibly TRBD2 for D (6 bases). Germline V gene sequence: CDR1 SGHAT, CDR2 FQNNGV. The V and J ends lost 5 bases and 12 bases respectively, with 26 bases between them. This CDR3 is 16 amino acids long. CDR3 region: CASSPRLAEVPMGQFF. The CDR3 DNA reads as TGTGCCAGCAGCCCTCGATTAGCGGAGGTCCCAATGGGGCAGTTCTTC.

CDR3 region: CASSLGPGQVYNEQFF. In DNA form, the CDR3 reads TGTGCCAGCAGTTTAGGCCCGGGGCAGGTCTACAATGAGCAGTTCTTC. This chain links TRBV28 with TRBJ2-1, with D tentatively TRBD1 or TRBD2 (5 bases each). The germline V gene encodes CDR1 MDHEN and CDR2 SYDVKM. The CDR3 runs to 16 residues. V lost 2 bases and J lost 3, with 14 bases in between.

Remarks on this clonotype: A much more abundant neighbour one base away suggests this may be a read error. This chain uses TRBV28 with TRBJ2-5, with D perhaps matching TRBD1 (8 bases). The CDR3 loop spans 17 amino acids. The germline gives CDR1 MDHEN, CDR2 SYDVKM. This CDR3 reads CVSSSIQQGGVQETQYF. The CDR3 coding sequence is TGTGTCAGCAGTTCCATCCAACAGGGGGGGGTCCAAGAGACCCAGTACTTC.

A word on this clonotype: One base away lies a much larger clone, so this may be a sequencing read error. Given the absence of the conserved phenylalanine or tryptophan at the CDR3 end, a read error is likely. V and J are TRBV28 and TRBJ1-6; 8 bases align to TRBD1. Looked up from germline, CDR1 is MDHEN and CDR2 is SYDVKM. With 6 bases clipped from V and 10 bases from J, the junction kept 8 bases outside the gene matches. The length of the CDR3 is 14 residues. This CDR3 reads CASSTPGGGSPLHY. CDR3 sequence (DNA): TGTGCCAGCAGCACCCCAGGGGGCGGATCACCCCTCCACTAT.

This chain uses TRBV27 with TRBJ2-7; 9 bases map to TRBD1. Germline CDR1 is MNHEY and CDR2 is SMNVEV (reference sequence). The CDR3 covers 13 residues. The V and J ends lost 8 bases and 7 bases, in that order; junction bases with no gene match: 9. The CDR3 nucleotides are TGTGCCAGCGGATTACAGGGGGCGGGGGAGCAGTACTTC. Protein product: CASGLQGAGEQYF.

As concerns this clonotype: Since the CDR3 does not end with the conserved phenylalanine or tryptophan, this likely comes from a read error. The DNA is omitted, as the CDR3 cannot be located on it reliably, and the CDR3 follows TCRdb's listing. V gene TRBV10-3 combines with J gene TRBJ2-2; the table's D call, TRBD1, has no DNA check behind it. Inclusive of both ends, the CDR3 amounts to 14 amino acids. CDR1 is ENHRY, CDR2 SYGVKD, per germline. This chain's CDR3 is CAISIQRGPGELFL.